This T cell receptor beta chain was documented in a study of cytomegalovirus exposure and HLA in healthy donors. With 60 Vbeta and 13 Jbeta primers, the PCR was carried out. Clones were read by immunoSEQ multiplex PCR, and TCRdb kept only the in-frame ones, dropping some. This sample's table reports around 160,000 clones. This clonotype was obtained from a woman aged 45-59 years in good health and CMV-seronegative. Sequenced sample: PBMCs.

The DNA of the CDR3 is TGTGCCAGCAGGAGGGATAGCAATCAGCCCCAGCATTTT. Translating it yields CASRRDSNQPQHF. J is TRBJ1-5 and V is TRBV27; D gene ambiguous. Trimming shortened V by 6 bases and J by 0 bases, and 6 bases separated the two germline ends. The CDR3 contains 13 residues. CDR1 MNHEY and CDR2 SMNVEV come from the germline V gene (reference sequence).